This T cell receptor beta chain was recorded in a study of T cell responses to AZD1222 COVID-19 vaccine. General study findings and limits: Sampling that yielded the repertoires occurred only after the peak T cell response.

Germline V gene sequence: CDR1 MNHEY, CDR2 SMNVEV (reference sequence). The CDR3 loop spans 14 amino acids. Trimming cost V 5 bases and J 1 base, with 9 bases left between them. The analysis combined second doses at about 4 or about 12 weeks. Generated by immunoSEQ multiplex PCR, the TCRdb table keeps only in-frame clones and is missing some. This sample yields 150,000 to 200,000 clones, of which about 90% are seen a single time; 1.3% belongs to the top ten. Notes on this clone: The antigen is not known.

This clonotype was obtained from an adult who received the AZD1222 COVID-19 vaccine. This material consisted of peripheral blood, taken 28 days after the second AZD1222 dose. The chain couples TRBV27 to TRBJ1-5; D remains unclear. CDR3 sequence: CASSPLRSNQPQHF. CDR3 DNA sequence: TGTGCCAGCAGTCCATTAAGGAGCAATCAGCCCCAGCATTTT.